The clone carrying this T cell receptor beta chain came up many times. No antigen is known for it. The data are from a study of T-cell memory formation after mild COVID-19. One entry per CDR3 protein results from TCRdb running MiXCR on the 5' RACE reads. The profile covers 250,000 to 400,000 distinct CDR3 sequences, with over 11% appearing a single time and roughly 23% taken by the ten largest. Study-level results: Within pre-infection memory, some responding clones were found, suggesting cross-reactive memory joined. In second-wave clones peaking day 37, SARS-CoV-2 specificity remained unconfirmed. Contracting clones from day 15 to 85 showed balanced CD4/CD8; later expanders favored CD4+.

Germline V gene data show CDR1 as SQVTM and CDR2 as ANQGSEA. The V segment lost 6 bases and the J segment 3 bases; nucleotides outside the gene matches: 13. There are 16 residues in the CDR3. Sample: PBMCs or a T cell subset sorted from them (not recorded which). This clonotype was obtained from a young man who had mild COVID-19 (a few samples of this study predate the infection). Cell type and time point are not known. The chain employs TRBV29-1 and TRBJ2-3, with 9 bases matching TRBD1. The CDR3 reads CSVTHPDRGVTDTQYF. As DNA, the CDR3 is TGCAGCGTCACCCACCCTGACAGGGGGGTAACAGATACGCAGTATTTT.